A single sample is the source of the 4 T cell receptor beta chains below, sequenced in a study of T-cell memory formation after mild COVID-19. MiXCR, run by TCRdb on the 5' RACE reads, gives a single entry per CDR3 protein. The data contain about 360,000 distinct CDR3 sequences, roughly 13% of them singletons. Input material: PBMCs or a T cell subset sorted from them (not recorded which). The receptors stem from a man between 18 and 29 years old who had mild COVID-19 (a few samples of this study predate the infection). Cell type and time point are not known.

The gene calls are TRBV6-2 or TRBV6-3 and TRBJ2-2; D not certain. The V end was cut by 6 bases, the J end by 5 bases, with 16 bases between. Germline V gene lookup returns CDR1 MNHEY and CDR2 SVGEGT. The CDR3 has 15 amino acids. The CDR3 sequence: CASSPRWAVTGELFF. In nucleotides, the CDR3 is TGTGCCAGCAGCCCGCGGTGGGCAGTTACCGGGGAGCTGTTTTTT.

This clonotype was observed a few times. The chain links TRBV6-6 to TRBJ2-1; TRBD1 matches at 7 bases. The V and J ends lost 5 bases and 10 bases, in that order; junction bases with no gene match: 20. Germline V gene lookup returns CDR1 MNHNY and CDR2 SVGAGI (reference sequence). This CDR3 spans 17 amino acids. CDR3 sequence: CASSPAREGGSLWEQFF. CDR3 nucleotide sequence: TGTGCCAGCAGTCCCGCCCGAGAAGGGGGCAGTTTATGGGAGCAGTTCTTC.

This clonotype came up many times. The chain has TRBV7-9 and TRBJ1-5; D is unresolved. Per germline, CDR1 SEHNR and CDR2 FQNEAQ (reference sequence). The CDR3 is 12 residues long. V lost 1 base, J lost 5 bases, and 3 bases lay in between. CDR3 coding DNA: TGTGCCAGCAGCTTAGACTATCAGCCCCAGCATTTT. Protein product: CASSLDYQPQHF.

DNA of the CDR3: TGTGCCAGCAGCCAAGCCTCAGGGGGCGGTTACAATGAGCAGTTCTTC. This codes for CASSQASGGGYNEQFF. The rearrangement uses TRBV3-1 and TRBJ2-1; the match to TRBD1 covers 8 bases. Germline V lookup: CDR1 LGHDT, CDR2 YNNKEL (reference sequence). The V and J ends lost 1 base and 4 bases, in that order; junction bases with no gene match: 6. The CDR3 is 16 residues long.